Presented here are 26 T cell receptor beta chains from one specimen sequenced in a study of early T cells in non-severe SARS-CoV-2 infection. TCRdb fed the 5' RACE reads into MiXCR, producing one record per CDR3 protein. The sample has roughly 53,000 distinct CDR3 sequences; around 9.3% are singletons. This material consisted of whole blood, taken at baseline. These receptors came from an adult who was a healthcare worker with PCR-confirmed SARS-CoV-2 infection or an uninfected control (not recorded which).

The rearrangement joins TRBV30 to TRBJ2-3, with TRBD2 matching 7 bases. The length of the CDR3 is 15 residues. Losses at the gene ends were 2 bases for V and 0 bases for J; bases not matched to a gene: 5. Germline assignment: CDR1 GTSNPN and CDR2 SVGIG (reference sequence). The CDR3 DNA reads as TGTGCCTGGAGTCTTACTAGCGCCAGCACAGATACGCAGTATTTT. Protein sequence: CAWSLTSASTDTQYF.

The table lists this clonotype with many counts. The rearrangement uses TRBV23-1 and TRBJ1-4; no definite D call. TRBV23-1 is labeled an ORF, and its function is uncertain. With 0 bases removed from V and 8 bases from J, the gap between germline ends came to 16 bases. The CDR3 sequence is 16 residues long. CDR3 protein: CASSQSGMGGGEKLFF. As DNA, the CDR3 is TGCGCCAGCAGTCAATCAGGGATGGGTGGCGGGGAAAAACTGTTTTTT.

This clonotype came up a few times. V is TRBV27 and J is TRBJ1-6, with TRBD1 matching 9 bases. The CDR3 length is 15 residues. The J segment lost 10 bases and the V segment lost 6 bases, leaving 10 bases of the junction unmatched. Germline V gene data show CDR1 as MNHEY and CDR2 as SMNVEV (reference sequence). In DNA form, the CDR3 reads TGTGCCAGCAGCCCCCGCGGGACAGGGAGCTCACCCCTCCACTTT. Amino acid sequence: CASSPRGTGSSPLHF.

The chain carries TRBV28 and TRBJ1-2, with a tentative D call TRBD1 (5 bases). Germline V gives CDR1 MDHEN, CDR2 SYDVKM. Trimming stripped 5 bases from V and 0 bases from J, with 19 bases between. The CDR3 consists of 17 residues. This CDR3 reads CASSATLGQGANYGYTF. CDR3 bases: TGTGCCAGCAGTGCGACCCTCGGGCAGGGAGCTAACTATGGCTACACCTTC.

The chain is built from TRBV20-1 and TRBJ2-3, with 13 bases that match TRBD2. Germline V gene sequence: CDR1 DFQATT, CDR2 SNEGSKA (reference sequence). The junction had 9 bases not matched to a gene; V was cut back by 5 bases and J by 7 bases. CDR3 length: 15 residues. Here the CDR3 reads CSALKLAGGPNTQYF. The CDR3 coding sequence is TGCAGTGCTTTAAAACTAGCGGGGGGGCCAAATACGCAGTATTTT.

In this sample, this clonotype turned up many times. The chain employs TRBV11-2 and TRBJ2-3, with D maybe TRBD2 (6 bases). CDR1 and CDR2 (germline): SGHAT, FQNNGV. The CDR3 covers 15 residues. V lost 4 bases to trimming and J lost 4 bases, with 15 bases between them. The chain's CDR3 is CASSSLAKLADTQYF. In DNA form, the CDR3 reads TGTGCCAGCAGCTCTCTAGCGAAACTCGCAGATACGCAGTATTTT. Full variable domain (remainder filled in from reference TRBV11-2 and TRBJ2-3): EAGVAQSPRYKIIEKRQSVAFWCNPISGHATLYWYQQILGQGPKLLIQFQNNGVVDDSQLPKDRFSAERLKGVDSTLKIQPAKLEDSAVYLCASSSLAKLADTQYFGPGTRLTVL.

This clonotype appeared many times. V gene TRBV13 combines with J gene TRBJ1-2, with D unresolved. Germline V gives CDR1 PRHDT, CDR2 FYEKMQ (reference sequence). The V end was cut by 0 bases, the J end by 9 bases, with 14 bases between. The CDR3 is 14 residues long. DNA of the CDR3: TGTGCCAGCAGCTTAGGCGGTCGGACGCCAAGCTACACCTTC. It encodes CASSLGGRTPSYTF.

This clonotype has more than one count but fewer than ten. The genes are TRBV5-1 and TRBJ1-3, with 8 bases fitting TRBD1. V lost 4 bases and J lost 3; bases outside the gene matches: 12. The germline CDR1 and CDR2 sequences are SGHRS and YFSETQ. This CDR3 has 17 amino acids. The CDR3 protein is CASSRGLDRVYGNTIYF. CDR3 sequence (DNA): TGCGCCAGCAGCCGAGGATTGGACAGGGTATATGGAAACACCATATATTTT.

This chain connects TRBV18 to TRBJ1-5; tentative D call: TRBD1 (5 bases). The CDR3 covers 13 residues. Trimming cost V 6 bases and J 5 bases, with 11 bases left between them. The germline V gene encodes CDR1 KGHSH and CDR2 LQKENI. CDR3 protein: CASSPGLDQPQHF. The CDR3 DNA reads TGTGCCAGCTCTCCGGGGCTGGATCAGCCCCAGCATTTT.

Only a few counts were recorded for this clonotype. This chain uses TRBV13 with TRBJ2-7; a weak D match, TRBD1 (6 bases). The CDR3 is made up of 13 amino acids. V lost 5 bases and J 1 base, leaving 9 bases between the germline ends. Germline V gives CDR1 PRHDT, CDR2 FYEKMQ (reference sequence). The CDR3 spells CASSGQPSYEQYF. CDR3 DNA: TGTGCCAGCAGCGGACAGCCATCCTACGAGCAGTACTTC.

The rearrangement uses TRBV4-1 and TRBJ1-4; no definite D call. Trimming stripped 1 base from V and 10 bases from J, with 19 bases between. The CDR3 is 16 residues long. Germline CDR1 MGHRA, CDR2 YSYEKL. CDR3 in amino acids: CASSQVGAGPRRKLFF. The CDR3 nucleotides are TGCGCCAGCAGCCAAGTCGGTGCAGGTCCGCGAAGAAAACTGTTTTTT.

The chain is built from TRBV19 and TRBJ1-2; D is perhaps TRBD1 (5 bases). The CDR3 length is 13 residues. The germline V gene encodes CDR1 LNHDA and CDR2 SQIVND (reference sequence). Between the trimmed V and J ends, which lost 8 bases and 4 bases, there was a span of 14 bases. This CDR3 reads CASGDGDSYGYTF. CDR3 nucleotide sequence: TGTGCCAGTGGGGACGGAGACTCCTATGGCTACACCTTC.

This clonotype showed up just a few times. As DNA, the CDR3 is TGCAGCGTTGGAACAGGGTACACCGGGGAGCTGTTTTTT. It encodes CSVGTGYTGELFF. The chain employs TRBV29-1 and TRBJ2-2; a possible D gene is TRBD1 (6 bases). Looked up from germline, CDR1 is SQVTM and CDR2 is ANQGSEA. The V end was cut by 4 bases, the J end by 3 bases, with 9 bases between. The CDR3 consists of 13 residues.

As DNA, the CDR3 is TGTGCCAGCAGCGGAAGAGATCAGGGTGTTCCTGAAGCTTTCTTT. This sequence encodes CASSGRDQGVPEAFF. The chain links TRBV9 to TRBJ1-1, with D perhaps matching TRBD1 (5 bases). This CDR3 spans 15 amino acids. Trimming shortened V by 3 bases and J by 6 bases, and 18 bases separated the two germline ends. Germline V lookup: CDR1 SGDLS, CDR2 YYNGEE.

The rearrangement uses TRBV5-4 and TRBJ1-4; 12 bases align to TRBD1. The CDR3 totals 16 residues. Germline V gene lookup returns CDR1 SGHNT and CDR2 YYREEE (reference sequence). The V gene end was trimmed by 5 bases and the J gene end by 7 bases; junction bases not matched to a gene: 9. CDR3 residues: CASSPGTGGYGEKLFF. Written as DNA, the CDR3 is TGTGCCAGCAGTCCCGGGACAGGGGGCTATGGTGAAAAACTGTTTTTT.

This clonotype was counted ten times or more. This rearrangement joins TRBV5-1 to TRBJ2-3; D gene ambiguous. The CDR3 loop spans 12 amino acids. Looked up from germline, CDR1 is SGHRS and CDR2 is YFSETQ. V was trimmed by 0 bases and J by 4 bases, leaving 3 bases between them. CDR3 region: CASSLEADTQYF. For the CDR3, the DNA is TGCGCCAGCAGCTTGGAAGCAGATACGCAGTATTTT.

This clonotype occurred many times. This chain joins TRBV6-5 and TRBJ2-5, with D perhaps assigned TRBD1 or TRBD2 (5 bases each). Between the trimmed V and J ends, which lost 6 bases and 1 base, there was a span of 15 bases. Germline V gives CDR1 MNHEY, CDR2 SVGAGI. This CDR3 has 15 amino acids. CDR3 nucleotides: TGTGCCAGCAGGCGCCTTGGGGACGCCCAAGAGACCCAGTACTTC. It codes for CASRRLGDAQETQYF.

This clonotype was found many times. The rearrangement links TRBV3-1 to TRBJ1-1; D gene ambiguous. Germline CDR1 and CDR2: LGHDT and YNNKEL (reference sequence). This CDR3 is 14 amino acids long. V was clipped by 4 bases and J by 0 bases, with 9 bases between them. For the CDR3, the DNA is TGTGCCAGCAGCCTCCAGCTCTTGAACACTGAAGCTTTCTTT. Translating it yields CASSLQLLNTEAFF.

The V gene is TRBV29-1, the J gene TRBJ2-2, with D hard to call. The CDR3 runs to 15 residues. Trimming removed 1 base at V and 2 bases at J, with 11 bases between. Germline values: CDR1 SQVTM, CDR2 ANQGSEA. Here the CDR3 DNA reads TGCAGCGTTGAAGGTATAGGGCGCAACACCGGGGAGCTGTTTTTT. This translates into CSVEGIGRNTGELFF.

The table lists this clonotype with a few counts. CDR3 in amino acids: CASSLAVLTSGRGDNEQFF. The CDR3 DNA reads as TGCGCCAGCAGCTTGGCCGTCCTGACTAGCGGGAGAGGAGACAATGAGCAGTTCTTC. The chain employs TRBV5-1 and TRBJ2-1, with 12 bases lining up with TRBD2. Trimming removed 0 bases from V and 5 bases from J; junction bases left unmatched: 12. CDR1 and CDR2 from the germline V gene are SGHRS and YFSETQ. This CDR3 has 19 residues.

V and J are TRBV13 and TRBJ1-2, with unresolved D. Germline V gene lookup returns CDR1 PRHDT and CDR2 FYEKMQ (reference sequence). The CDR3 contains 15 residues. Between the trimmed V and J ends, which lost 7 bases and 0 bases, there was a span of 15 bases. The CDR3 nucleotides are TGTGCCAGCACCCCCTCGGCAGGCGCTAACTATGGCTACACCTTC. It encodes CASTPSAGANYGYTF.

The rearrangement links TRBV4-1 to TRBJ2-3; 7 bases are shared with TRBD1. The CDR3 loop spans 13 amino acids. V gave up 3 bases and J gave up 5 bases; unmatched junction bases: 2. Germline CDR1 reads MGHRA; CDR2 reads YSYEKL. The CDR3 here is CASSHPGGDTQYF. Written as DNA, the CDR3 is TGCGCCAGCAGCCACCCAGGGGGAGATACGCAGTATTTT.

This clonotype was counted only a few times. The J gene is TRBJ2-7, the V gene TRBV18; D possibly uses TRBD1 or TRBD2 (5 bases each). Trimming took 7 bases from V and 6 from J, leaving 19 bases between them. The length of the CDR3 is 14 residues. Germline loops: CDR1 KGHSH, CDR2 LQKENI. The CDR3 is CASLLTQGALEQYF. For the CDR3, the DNA is TGTGCCAGCTTGCTGACCCAGGGAGCTCTCGAGCAGTACTTC. The full variable domain, completed using reference TRBV18 and TRBJ2-7, is NAGVMQNPRHLVRRRGQEARLRCSPMKGHSHVYWYRQLPEEGLKFMVYLQKENIIDESGMPKERFSAEFPKEGPSILRIQQVVRGDSAAYFCASLLTQGALEQYFGPGTRLTVT.

This clonotype was counted only a few times. This chain links TRBV20-1 with TRBJ2-1; the D gene is possibly TRBD2 (5 bases). The CDR3 loop spans 12 amino acids. Germline CDR1 and CDR2: DFQATT and SNEGSKA (reference sequence). Between the trimmed V and J ends, which lost 5 bases and 5 bases, there was a span of 10 bases. CDR3: CSARAVNNEQFF. The CDR3 region has the DNA TGCAGTGCTCGAGCGGTAAACAATGAGCAGTTCTTC.

The gene calls are TRBV11-1 and TRBJ2-4; 7 nucleotides align to TRBD2. V lost 5 bases and J lost 6; bases outside the gene matches: 10. The CDR3 has 15 residues. CDR1 SGHAT and CDR2 FQDESV come from the germline V gene (reference sequence). Here the CDR3 reads CASSGGREHGNIQYF. For the CDR3, the DNA is TGTGCCAGCAGCGGCGGGCGGGAGCATGGAAACATTCAGTACTTC.

This clonotype was seen a handful of times. The rearrangement uses TRBV29-1 and TRBJ2-7; no definite D call. V lost 4 bases to trimming and J lost 4 bases, with 11 bases between them. The germline V gene encodes CDR1 SQVTM and CDR2 ANQGSEA. The length of the CDR3 is 12 residues. The CDR3 region is CSVGDGPYEQYF. CDR3 nucleotides: TGCAGCGTTGGGGATGGACCTTACGAGCAGTACTTC.